This T cell receptor (beta chain) stems from a study of post-analysis software for immune sequencing data. Study-level background: Relapsing-remitting, secondary progressive and progressive-relapsing multiple sclerosis were all included among the disease courses. Study-level findings and limits: Strong co-clustering by F measure was seen for same-batch samples. Significantly decreased normalized Chao1 diversity was recorded for multiple sclerosis patients relative to controls.

Tagging with unique molecular identifiers was a feature of the TCR beta cDNA libraries. Some 500,000 cDNA molecules were obtained per 1 to 10 million input T cells. TCRdb reanalysed the PCR reads using MiXCR and keeps one entry per CDR3 protein. Of approximately 440,000 distinct CDR3 sequences listed, over 35% are singletons. About this clonotype: Its antigen is currently unknown.

Sequencing was performed on blood. The clonotype was recovered from a girl aged 10 to 17 with multiple sclerosis.

CDR3 in amino acids: CASSESLGPLLSPQETQYF. Written as DNA, the CDR3 is TGTGCCAGCAGTGAAAGCTTGGGTCCCTTACTGTCCCCACAAGAGACCCAGTACTTC. The rearrangement uses TRBV6-1 and TRBJ2-5, with no clear D. The V and J ends lost 2 bases and 2 bases respectively, with 24 bases between them. Germline CDR1 reads MNHNS; CDR2 reads SASEGT. The CDR3 spans 19 residues.